This T cell receptor (beta chain) was profiled in a study of graft-versus-host responses after intestinal transplantation. Study-wide context: Every recipient had anti-thymocyte globulin induction and 3 to 4 years of tacrolimus plus steroids. Whole-study results and caveats: Graft-donor T cell macrochimerism coincided with high graft-versus-host to host-versus-graft clonal ratios in allografts. Early HvG declines after transplant were associated with peak circulating GvH clone levels.

Here immunoSEQ multiplex PCR was the method, and the copy in TCRdb shows in-frame clones only, minus some. The sample shows about 12,000 clones, 35% of them seen only once. Trimming removed 1 base from V and 5 bases from J; junction bases left unmatched: 13. In germline, CDR1 is MGHRA, CDR2 YSYEKL. The CDR3 has 18 residues. Irradiated, violet-dye-labeled stimulators (approximately 200,000) were plated alongside approximately 200,000 CFSE-labeled responders. This clonotype was obtained from a human patient who received an intestinal transplant. The specimen comprised alloreactive CD8+ T cells from a mixed lymphocyte reaction culture, sampled before intestinal transplant. Sample subset: CFSE-low proliferating T cells sorted from roughly 6-day pre-transplant mixed lymphocyte reaction (GvH or HvG direction). J is TRBJ2-3 and V is TRBV4-1; 9 bases match TRBD2. The CDR3 bases are TGCGCCAGCAGCCAAGGATGGTCGTTAGCGGGAGCTGAAGATACGCAGTATTTT. Amino acid sequence: CASSQGWSLAGAEDTQYF.